The 14 T cell receptor beta chains below were found in one sample sequenced in a study of T-cell memory formation after mild COVID-19. Via MiXCR, TCRdb re-called the 5' RACE reads, giving one row per CDR3 protein. The sample shows 250,000 to 350,000 distinct CDR3 sequences, approximately 15% of them seen only once. The specimen was PBMCs or a T cell subset sorted from them (not recorded which). The receptors originated from a man aged 18 to 30 who had mild COVID-19 (a few samples of this study predate the infection). Cell type and time point are not known.

The table lists this clonotype with a few counts. The chain employs TRBV20-1 and TRBJ2-3, with TRBD2 matching 7 bases. V was pared by 5 bases and J by 1 base, with 6 bases of the junction left unmatched. Germline CDR1 reads DFQATT; CDR2 reads SNEGSKA (reference sequence). The CDR3 covers 14 residues. CDR3 in amino acids: CSAPGRGGTDTQYF. In nucleotides, the CDR3 is TGCAGTGCTCCTGGGAGGGGCGGCACAGATACGCAGTATTTT.

This clonotype was seen just once. The V gene is TRBV12-3 or TRBV12-4, the J gene TRBJ2-7, with a possible D match to TRBD1 (5 bases). The germline V and J ends were trimmed by 3 bases and 5 bases, with 17 bases remaining between them. The CDR3 totals 15 residues. Written as DNA, the CDR3 is TGTGCCAGCAGTTTCGGGCGGCAGGGTGCCAACGAGCAGTACTTC. It codes for CASSFGRQGANEQYF.

This clonotype was picked up a small number of times. The gene calls are TRBV5-6 and TRBJ2-7; D possibly uses TRBD1 or TRBD2 (5 bases each). V was shortened by 0 bases and J by 6 bases, with 10 bases between the two germline ends. Per the germline V gene, CDR1 is SGHDT and CDR2 is YYEEEE. The CDR3 has 13 amino acids. For the CDR3, the DNA is TGTGCCAGCAGCTTGGCCGGGGACCCCGAGCAGTACGTC. This gives the protein CASSLAGDPEQYV.

This chain connects TRBV5-1 to TRBJ1-1; the match to TRBD1 covers 7 bases. This CDR3 contains 12 residues. Germline V gives CDR1 SGHRS, CDR2 YFSETQ. With V trimmed by 5 bases and J by 7 bases, 5 bases remained unmatched. CDR3 sequence (DNA): TGCGCCAGCAGAGCGGACAGGTTTGAAGCTTTCTTT. It codes for CASRADRFEAFF.

In this sample, this clonotype turned up a few times. The V gene is TRBV12-3 or TRBV12-4, the J gene TRBJ1-5; 11 bases match TRBD1. CDR3 length: 17 amino acids. J gave up 0 bases and V 4 bases, and 5 bases lay outside the gene matches. The CDR3 loop reads CASSSRTGGYSNQPQHF. CDR3 in DNA: TGTGCCAGCAGTTCCCGGACAGGGGGCTATAGCAATCAGCCCCAGCATTTT.

The table lists this clonotype with many counts. The V call is TRBV20-1, the J call TRBJ1-6; D is uncertain. The length of the CDR3 is 16 residues. V lost 0 bases and J lost 7, with 16 bases in between. CDR1 and CDR2 from the germline V gene are DFQATT and SNEGSKA (reference sequence). The CDR3 loop reads CSARDGRLAQNSPLHF. DNA for the CDR3: TGCAGTGCTAGAGATGGGCGGCTAGCTCAGAATTCACCCCTCCACTTT.

This clonotype has more than one count but fewer than ten. The V gene is TRBV29-1, the J gene TRBJ2-3, with D unresolved. Germline V CDR1 and CDR2: SQVTM, ANQGSEA. V was shortened by 2 bases and J by 0 bases, with 6 bases between the two germline ends. The CDR3 covers 13 residues. CDR3 sequence reads: CSVERLSTDTQYF. The CDR3 region has the DNA TGCAGCGTTGAACGCCTCAGCACAGATACGCAGTATTTT.

The chain joins TRBV7-3 to TRBJ2-1; D not certain. Germline V gives CDR1 SGHTA, CDR2 FQGTGA. The CDR3 is 13 amino acids. The V gene lost 1 base and the J gene lost 8 bases, with 9 bases spanning the gap. This CDR3 is CASSLKALDEQFF. The CDR3 DNA reads as TGTGCCAGCAGCTTAAAGGCACTGGATGAGCAGTTCTTC.

This clonotype was counted between two and nine times. The chain combines TRBV5-1 with TRBJ2-6; the D is unclear. Trimming pared 0 bases from V and 1 base from J, leaving 5 bases between. The V gene's germline CDR1 is SGHRS and CDR2 YFSETQ. This CDR3 contains 15 residues. As DNA, the CDR3 is TGCGCCAGCAGCTTGGAGATTTCTGGGGCCAACGTCCTGACTTTC. Amino acids: CASSLEISGANVLTF.

In this sample, this clonotype turned up a few times. This sequence joins TRBV5-1 and TRBJ2-1; no clear D. V gave up 0 bases and J gave up 9 bases, with 28 bases separating them. The length of the CDR3 is 19 residues. Germline lookup yields CDR1 SGHRS and CDR2 YFSETQ. The CDR3 loop reads CASSLATKVSHIGPIEQFF. The DNA of the CDR3 is TGCGCCAGCAGCTTGGCCACAAAGGTTAGCCATATCGGCCCCATTGAGCAGTTCTTC.

A few counts support this clonotype. V is TRBV9 and J is TRBJ2-2; no firm D call. The CDR3 is 14 amino acids. V lost 0 bases, J lost 1 base, and 4 bases lay in between. CDR1 is SGDLS, CDR2 YYNGEE, per germline. CDR3: CASSVVGNTGELFF. CDR3 coding DNA: TGTGCCAGCAGCGTAGTGGGGAACACCGGGGAGCTGTTTTTT.

This clonotype was found a few times. The chain joins TRBV27 to TRBJ2-1; 7 nucleotides line up with TRBD2. This CDR3 spans 17 amino acids. V lost 5 bases and J lost 0; bases outside the gene matches: 10. The V gene's germline CDR1 is MNHEY and CDR2 SMNVEV (reference sequence). For the CDR3, the DNA is TGTGCCAGCAGTCCTCGGGGAGCGGGGAGCTCCTACAATGAGCAGTTCTTC. Its protein is CASSPRGAGSSYNEQFF.

Comments on this clonotype: The germline gene is not matched at one end of the junction; a read error may be the cause. The V and J genes are TRBV20-1 and TRBJ1-1, with TRBD1 matching 7 bases. Germline V CDR1 and CDR2: DFQATT, SNEGSKA (reference sequence). CDR3 size: 15 residues. CDR3 sequence: CSAPSHRGGSTESFF. CDR3 nucleotide sequence: TGCAGTGCTCCCTCTCACAGGGGCGGTAGCACTGAATCTTTCTTT.

CDR3 bases: TGCGCCAGCAGCTTCGACAGGGCCATTAGAGATGAGCAGTTCTTC. Protein sequence: CASSFDRAIRDEQFF. This sequence joins TRBV5-1 and TRBJ2-1; 7 positions match TRBD1. This CDR3 is 15 amino acids long. In germline, CDR1 is SGHRS, CDR2 YFSETQ. V lost 2 bases to trimming and J lost 8 bases; unmatched junction nucleotides: 10.